These T cell receptor beta chains were read from a single sample in a study of shared T cell receptors in the human thymus. Sequencing used immunoSEQ multiplex PCR; TCRdb keeps in-frame clones, though not all of them. Of hundreds of thousands of clones detected, around 87% appear once; the ten largest clones hold under 0.01%. The data were also submitted as part of a second study, on human thymus T cells.

Sample: thymocytes. The source is a boy in the first two years of life with a congenital heart defect. Each CDR3 is given without its conserved first and last residue. The D gene is left open where the match is weak.

>NA|TRBJ2-1|TRBV7-6
ASSLVVAGKDNEQF
>NA|TRBJ1-4|TRBV4-2
ASSQGRRLGSTNEKLF
>TRBD1|TRBJ2-3|TRBV10-2
AAGQATDTQY
>TRBD1|TRBJ2-7|TRBV23-1
ASSQFPDRGTYEQY
>TRBD2|TRBJ2-1|TRBV5-1
ASSPPIGTSGIRSYNEQF
>TRBD2|TRBJ2-1|TRBV5-1
ASSLILAGGLPYNEQF
>TRBD1|TRBJ1-4|TRBV5-6
ASREGQDGEKLF
>NA|TRBJ2-1|TRBV28
ASSTNRSTAGEQF
>TRBD1|TRBJ2-7|TRBV27
ASSPRDRKTSYEQY
>NA|TRBJ1-1|TRBV5-1
ASSLVGEGNTEAF
>TRBD1|NA|TRBV7-2
ASSSRTGAYEQY
>TRBD2|TRBJ2-7|TRBV6-1
ASSSTSGTPYEQY
>TRBD2|TRBJ2-5|TRBV18
ASSPALAGGWETQY
>TRBD2|TRBJ2-5|TRBV5-1
ASKKASGSAETQY
>NA|TRBJ2-3|TRBV13
AIPTRTDTQY
>TRBD1|TRBJ1-5|TRBV28
ASRHRQGGYSNQPQH
>TRBD1|TRBJ1-2|TRBV4-3
ASSRGQGPSNYGYT
>NA|TRBJ1-1|TRBV30
AWSQRSPLYAEAF
>TRBD1|TRBJ1-4|TRBV5-1
ASSLRTGEGATNEKLF
>TRBD1|TRBJ1-4|TRBV6-4
ASSPGQGDEKLF
>NA|TRBJ1-4|TRBV7-6
ASSTRRGYWANEKLF
>NA|TRBJ2-6|TRBV28
ASSFGRARTKPDSGANVLT